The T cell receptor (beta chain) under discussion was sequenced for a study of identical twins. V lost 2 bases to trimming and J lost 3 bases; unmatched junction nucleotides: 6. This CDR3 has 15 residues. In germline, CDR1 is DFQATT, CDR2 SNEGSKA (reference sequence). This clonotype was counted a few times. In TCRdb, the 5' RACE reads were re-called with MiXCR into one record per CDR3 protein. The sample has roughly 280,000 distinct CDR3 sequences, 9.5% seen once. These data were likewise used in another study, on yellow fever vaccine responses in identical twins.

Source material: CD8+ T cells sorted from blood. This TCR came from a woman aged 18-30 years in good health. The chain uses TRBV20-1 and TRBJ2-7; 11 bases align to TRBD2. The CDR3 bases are TGCAGTGCTAGATGGCTAGCGGGGGGTGACTACGAGCAGTACTTC. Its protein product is CSARWLAGGDYEQYF.